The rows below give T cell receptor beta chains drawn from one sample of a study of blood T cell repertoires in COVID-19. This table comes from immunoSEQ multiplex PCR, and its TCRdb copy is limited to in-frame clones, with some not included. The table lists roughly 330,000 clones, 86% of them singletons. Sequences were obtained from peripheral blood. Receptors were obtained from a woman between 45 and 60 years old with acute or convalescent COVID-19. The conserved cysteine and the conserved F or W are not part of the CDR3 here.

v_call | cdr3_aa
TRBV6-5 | ASRFRQGEDGYT
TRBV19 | ASKTRLGTDTQY
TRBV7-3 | ASSLTSGMGTGELF
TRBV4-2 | ASSQDGAGGGYNEQF
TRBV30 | AWSGTGDQPQH
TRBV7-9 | ASSLNSYEQY
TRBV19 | ASRQTGTGGGDEQF
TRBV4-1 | ASSQVLQTPYEQY
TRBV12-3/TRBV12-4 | ASSPDRVYGYT
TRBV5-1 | ASSLPSSVPNEAF
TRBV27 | ASGTGVDYGYT
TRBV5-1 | ASSLGLAGSYNEQF
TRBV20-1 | SASIGGGDNYGYT
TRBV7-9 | ASSPMGSGRTYEQY
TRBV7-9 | ASSVPGDSGNTIY
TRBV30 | AWSSPRRGGRNYGYT
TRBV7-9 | ASSLDRLPNQPQH
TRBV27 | ASSSQGTNEKLF
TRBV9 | ASSVSEDAGSSYNSPLH